The present entry profiles one TCR beta chain with its context. This clonotype was seen at least ten times. This clone's antigen is unknown. Base qualities are not recorded, but no much larger clone differs from it by a single base. These data come from a study of T cells in Graves' hyperthyroidism and ophthalmopathy (dated by TCRdb to about 2019). For the study in its entirety: Peripheral blood was collected at initial diagnosis, before any treatment. The paper reports TCR Vbeta CDR3 sequencing of approximately 140 peripheral blood samples: 43 ophthalmopathy, under 85 hyperthyroidism and approximately 17 progressor patients. In addition, the study compared T-cell repertoires in thyroid tissue and in blood from five or six Graves' hyperthyroidism patients. TCR V-J signatures able to tell the groups apart were searched for in a discovery cohort of 100 patients, of whom 40 to 45 had Graves' ophthalmopathy and 55 to 60 had stable Graves' hyperthyroidism. The 100 or so discovery patients were divided at random into training and test sets in a 7:3 ratio. Prospective prediction of ophthalmopathy was tested in an independent validation cohort of fewer than 20 hyperthyroidism patients and some 17 patients who later progressed to ophthalmopathy. Following sampling, methimazole starting at 30 mg daily was given to hyperthyroidism patients, and high-dose intravenous methylprednisolone was given to ophthalmopathy patients. What the authors observed across the whole study: In validation, progression to ophthalmopathy was predicted by the model with around 70% sensitivity and approximately 78% specificity, a median of about 6.8 months before onset. No statistical method was used to fix the sample size in advance, and group allocation was not hidden from the investigators. In cross-validation, a model built on a 13 V-J signature told ophthalmopathy apart from stable hyperthyroidism with roughly 87% sensitivity and 81% to 82% specificity, and in testing the same model reached 80%/75%. Most expanded thyroid clonotypes (frequency above 0.001) were also found in blood, which suggests that blood repertoires may mirror thyroid immune responses.

Ophthalmopathy patients had moderately to severely active disease, with a Clinical Activity Score of 3 or more, a NOSPECS grade of 4 or more, and a disease duration of less than 3 months. Any patient with an uncontrolled infection, another autoimmune disease, pregnancy or lactation was excluded. Diagnoses were established on the basis of clinical symptoms, serum thyroxine and TRAb, thyroid ultrasound, and orbital computed tomography. PBMCs were isolated from about 9.2 ml of fresh peripheral blood by Ficoll-Paque density gradient centrifugation. Total RNA was extracted using Trizol reagent, and RNA quality was assessed on an Agilent 2100 Bioanalyzer. TCR beta CDR3 regions were amplified from RNA transcripts. The TCR CDR3 was subjected to a first round of RT-PCR using the HTBI primer set and the Qiagen OneStep RT-PCR kit. Libraries were constructed in a second round of multiplex PCR, after which size selection and purification were carried out. Sequencing of the libraries was done on an Illumina HiSeq2000 using paired-end 100 bp reads. For the original study's pipeline: SOAPnuke was used to process the raw data, with reads discarded if the reads contained adapters or uncalled bases, had a mean Phred below 15, or lacked an exact constant-primer or identifier match. COPE v1.2.5 was used to merge high-quality paired reads, and clonotypes were defined as unique nucleotide sequences. Clonotypes were aligned to IMGT TRBV, TRBD and TRBJ reference segments using MiTCR v1.1. The analysis was restricted to V-J combinations with a frequency above 0.0001, which together covered just over 98% of the repertoires. A TCS score was defined as the ratio of F50 (clonal expansion) to E x V (chaos), with BLOSUM62-based TCRdist applied between CDR3 peptides within each V-J. Welch's t-statistics and random forest reduced fewer than 600 V-J features to 13, which were used in a naive Bayes classifier (R e1071). TCRdb reran the public reads through fastp at Q25 and MiXCR, keeping productive beta chains. Rows are unified per CDR3 protein, each entry keeping the most common DNA and genes. The V and J calls were not made by the authors but by TCRdb's processing. The sample table records hundreds of thousands of distinct CDR3 sequences; 22% of these occur just once. The ten largest clones capture around 65% of the sample.

The CDR3 runs 13 residues from the cysteine to the phenylalanine. Just CDR3 DNA is preserved here, 39 bases in frame from base 1. Sequences MNHNS (CDR1) and SASEGT (CDR2) are obtained from the germline V gene. V is clipped by 5 bases and J by 11 bases, and the sequence between their germline boundaries is 18 bases long. Here the chain combines TRBV6-1 and TRBJ1-1; a tentative D match to TRBD1 spans 6 bases. This clonotype was sampled from a man between 25 and 39 years old with Graves' ophthalmopathy. The sample was blood. CDR3 protein: CASSLDSGSKAFF. Here is the DNA: TGTGCCAGCAGTCTGGACAGCGGGTCGAAGGCTTTCTTT.